The clone carrying this T cell receptor beta chain was recorded only once. This record comes from a study of shared clonotypes between healthy human individuals. Some clones are missing from TCRdb's copy, which holds only in-frame ones; the method was immunoSEQ multiplex PCR. There are about 820,000 clones in the sample; 92% occur only once, and about 24% lies in the top ten. Trimming removed 4 bases at V and 4 bases at J, with 10 bases between. Germline-derived CDR1 and CDR2 are SGHDN and FVKESK. CDR3 length equals 13 residues. Naive CD8 cells lacked CD45RO and underwent positive selection for CCR7, leaving out terminally differentiated effector memory CD45RA+ cells.

The sequencing input was naive CD8+ T cells sorted from blood. The clonotype was recovered from a man aged 30 to 45 in good health. This sequence joins TRBV14 and TRBJ1-1; the D is unclear. The CDR3, as DNA: TGTGCCAGCAGCCGTCCAGAAAGCACTGAAGCTTTCTTT. Encoded protein: CASSRPESTEAFF.